This TCR beta chain originates from a study of CXCR3-negative and CXCR3-positive naive CD8 T cells. The authors prepared UMI-labeled TRB cDNA libraries by 5' RACE. TCRdb reprocessed the 5' RACE reads and keeps a single row for each CDR3 protein, giving no DNA. The table for this sample gives 6,000 or so distinct CDR3 sequences. Its frequency marks this clonotype as medium-sized. Sequenced: naive CXCR3- CD8+ T cells from blood. Subset here: CD45RO-CCR7+CD27+CD95- naive CD8+ T cells lacking CXCR3 (TNR3-). The source of this sequence is a human donor in good health. Some clones in this sample may be carry-over from other donors' samples.

CDR3 region: CASSERLAGYINEQYF. V gene TRBV2 combines with J gene TRBJ2-7; as DNA is missing, the TRBD2 call by TCRdb cannot be tested. The CDR3 contains 16 residues. Germline CDR1 SNHLY, CDR2 FYNNEI.